One T cell receptor (beta chain) is described in this entry. Germline V gene lookup returns CDR1 MGHRA and CDR2 YSYEKL. Trimming left V 5 bases short and J 0 bases short, with 11 bases between. The CDR3 runs to 15 residues. For Graves' hyperthyroidism to be stable, ophthalmopathy could not progress within 18 months. Aged 18 to 65, the patients had hyperthyroidism that was newly diagnosed and had lasted under 2 months. This entry comes from a study of T cells in Graves' hyperthyroidism and ophthalmopathy. RNA transcripts yielded amplified TCR beta CDR3 regions. HTBI primers were employed in a first-round RT-PCR of the TCR CDR3. Each CDR3 protein is one row after TCRdb ran MiXCR on the multiplex PCR reads. Of roughly 380,000 distinct CDR3 sequences listed, about 15% are singletons.

Material for sequencing was blood. This clonotype was sampled from an older woman with Graves' hyperthyroidism. The chain links TRBV4-1 to TRBJ1-5; D uncertain. CDR3 amino acids: CASSDLQYSNQPQHF. CDR3 DNA: TGCGCCAGCAGCGACTTACAGTATAGCAATCAGCCCCAGCATTTT.